This T cell receptor beta chain derives from a study of T cell responses to AZD1222 COVID-19 vaccine. Study results and caveats: Baseline seropositives among AZD1222 recipients totaled only six or seven.

On this clone: Its matching antigen is unknown.

Assay used: immunoSEQ multiplex PCR; TCRdb lists only in-frame clones, some missing. The sample lists some 130,000 clones, 88% occurring once. This CDR3 is built from 15 residues. V shed 2 bases, J shed 4 bases, and the junction held 7 bases outside the gene matches. Germline V CDR1 and CDR2: ENHRY, SYGVKD. The chain joins TRBV10-3 to TRBJ1-2; 7 bases are shared with TRBD1. The sample in question was peripheral blood, obtained on day 0 of AZD1222 vaccination. This TCR derives from an adult in good health. For the CDR3, the DNA is TGTGCCATCAGTGAGGGGGTCAGGGGGGGCTATGGCTACACCTTC. Its translation is CAISEGVRGGYGYTF.